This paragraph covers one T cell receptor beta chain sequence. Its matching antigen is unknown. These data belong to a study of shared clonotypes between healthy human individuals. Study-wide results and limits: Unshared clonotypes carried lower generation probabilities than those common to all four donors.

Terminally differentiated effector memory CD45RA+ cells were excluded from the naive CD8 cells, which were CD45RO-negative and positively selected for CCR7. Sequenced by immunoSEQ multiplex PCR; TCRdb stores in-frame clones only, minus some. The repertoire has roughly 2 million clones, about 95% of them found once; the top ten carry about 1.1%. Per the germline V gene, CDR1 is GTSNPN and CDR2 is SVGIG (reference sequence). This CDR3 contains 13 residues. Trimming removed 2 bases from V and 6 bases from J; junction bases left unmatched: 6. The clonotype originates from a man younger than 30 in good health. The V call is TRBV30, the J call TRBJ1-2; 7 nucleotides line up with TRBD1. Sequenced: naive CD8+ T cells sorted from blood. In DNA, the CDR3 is TGTGCCTGGAGTCCGACAGGGTTCGATGGCTACACCTTC. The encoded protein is CAWSPTGFDGYTF. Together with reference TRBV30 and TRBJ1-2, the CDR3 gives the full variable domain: SQTIHQWPATLVQPVGSPLSLECTVEGTSNPNLYWYRQAAGRGLQLLFYSVGIGQISSEVPQNLSASRPQDRQFILSSKKLLLSDSGFYLCAWSPTGFDGYTFGSGTRLTVV.